The 18 T cell receptor beta chains below were found in one sample sequenced in a study of Ad26.COV2.S vaccination and SARS-CoV-2 variants (dated by TCRdb to 2020 to 2023). Receptor amplification or capture employed the immunoSEQ multiplex PCR assay. This immuneACCESS table, as held by TCRdb, lists in-frame sequences with V and J called but not all clones. Of the missing ones, under half trace to an unresolved V gene in checked studies; the others have no known cause. The sample profile shows roughly 450,000 clones; approximately 92% of them were found once. The ten largest account for roughly an eighth of the sample. According to the study, the label for this sample's treatment or condition signals: some 20 received Ad26.COV2.S at low or high dose, single or two shots; 5 received placebo; per-sample allocation not given. Repertoires of vaccine and placebo recipients were sequenced from samples taken on day 63 after the first injection.

This specimen consisted of peripheral blood, obtained in a trial of Ad26.COV2.S vaccine versus placebo. The receptors were sampled from a person between 18 and 65 years old who received the Ad26.COV2.S COVID-19 vaccine or a placebo.

This sequence joins TRBV19 and TRBJ1-4; possibly TRBD1 for D (5 bases). The V gene's germline CDR1 is LNHDA and CDR2 SQIVND (reference sequence). Trimming took 3 bases from V and 5 from J, leaving 7 bases between them. The CDR3 is 13 residues long. The CDR3 sequence is CASSITGNEKLFF. CDR3 bases: TGTGCCAGTAGTATTACAGGAAATGAAAAACTGTTTTTT.

This sequence joins TRBV28 and TRBJ1-5; no firm D call. Trimming removed 0 bases from V and 4 bases from J, with 1 base in between. This CDR3 has 12 amino acids. Germline V gene sequence: CDR1 MDHEN, CDR2 SYDVKM. CDR3 in DNA: TGTGCCAGCAGTTTATGGAATCAGCCCCAGCATTTT. Amino acid sequence: CASSLWNQPQHF.

The chain couples TRBV11-2 to TRBJ1-6; 7 nucleotides align to TRBD1. The CDR3 length is 19 residues. Germline trimming cut 2 bases from V and 0 bases from J; bases unmatched to any gene: 10. In germline, CDR1 is SGHAT, CDR2 FQNNGV. CDR3 DNA: TGTGCCAGCAGCTTAAGGCCCCCACAGGGGAGCTCCTATAATTCACCCCTCCACTTT. Translation gives CASSLRPPQGSSYNSPLHF.

The chain joins TRBV7-9 to TRBJ1-1, with 8 bases aligning to TRBD1. V shed 5 bases, J shed 8 bases, and the junction held 13 bases outside the gene matches. This CDR3 has 15 residues. The germline CDR1 and CDR2 sequences are SEHNR and FQNEAQ (reference sequence). The DNA for the CDR3 is TGTGCCAGCAGCGGGACAGGTCAAGGCGGGATGGAAGCTTTCTTT. Translation: CASSGTGQGGMEAFF. The variable domain in full, with the rest retrieved from reference TRBV7-9 and TRBJ1-1, is DTGVSQNPRHKITKRGQNVTFRCDPISEHNRLYWYRQTLGQGPEFLTYFQNEAQLEKSRLLSDRFSAERPKGSFSTLEIQRTEQGDSAMYLCASSGTGQGGMEAFFGQGTRLTVV.

The chain carries TRBV6-2 or TRBV6-3 and TRBJ2-7; tentatively, D is TRBD1 or TRBD2 (5 bases each). CDR3 length equals 15 residues. Trimming took off 6 bases at V and 3 bases at J, with 18 bases between the two ends. Germline V gives CDR1 MNHEY, CDR2 SVGEGT. The CDR3 nucleotides are TGTGCCAGCAGCCGCCACACTAGGGGTTACTACGAGCAGTACTTC. Its protein is CASSRHTRGYYEQYF.

J is TRBJ1-6 and V is TRBV9; 10 bases align to TRBD1. Per germline, CDR1 SGDLS and CDR2 YYNGEE. J gave up 9 bases and V 0 bases, and 12 bases lay outside the gene matches. CDR3 length: 18 residues. CDR3 in amino acids: CASSVALYQGQGISPLHF. The DNA for the CDR3 is TGTGCCAGCAGCGTAGCCTTGTATCAGGGACAGGGGATTTCACCCCTCCACTTT.

This chain links TRBV24-1 with TRBJ2-1; TRBD1 might be the D (6 bases). Looked up from germline, CDR1 is KGHDR and CDR2 is SFDVKD. The CDR3 loop spans 12 amino acids. The V and J ends lost 3 bases and 11 bases respectively, with 10 bases between them. CDR3 amino acids: CATSDITGKQFF. DNA for the CDR3: TGTGCCACCAGTGATATAACAGGGAAGCAGTTCTTC.

V gene TRBV25-1 combines with J gene TRBJ2-7; 9 positions match TRBD2. Germline V lookup: CDR1 MGHDK, CDR2 SYGVNS. This CDR3 is built from 16 residues. V gave up 4 bases and J gave up 3 bases; unmatched junction bases: 10. The CDR3 region is CASSAPREGGFYEQYF. CDR3 nucleotides: TGTGCCAGCAGTGCGCCGCGGGAGGGGGGATTCTACGAGCAGTACTTC.

The CDR3 loop reads CASSLSGHDRNTIYF. The CDR3, as DNA: TGTGCCAGCAGCTTATCGGGGCATGATAGAAACACCATATATTTT. The genes are TRBV7-2 and TRBJ1-3, with a tentative D call TRBD1 (5 bases). The length of the CDR3 is 15 residues. Germline V CDR1 and CDR2: SGHTA, FQGNSA. The ends were cut back, 2 bases at V and 5 bases at J, with 13 bases in the middle.

The V gene is TRBV29-1, the J gene TRBJ2-5; 8 bases align to TRBD1. Trimming took 7 bases from V and 5 from J; bases not matched to a gene: 18. CDR1 and CDR2 (germline): SQVTM, ANQGSEA. CDR3 length: 16 residues. The CDR3 DNA is TGCAGCGCCGACGGGGACGCGAGGACAGGGCTGGAGACCCAGTACTTC. Translation: CSADGDARTGLETQYF. Full variable domain (outside the CDR3, taken from reference TRBV29-1 and TRBJ2-5): SAVISQKPSRDICQRGTSLTIQCQVDSQVTMMFWYRQQPGQSLTLIATANQGSEATYESGFVIDKFPISRPNLTFSTLTVSNMSPEDSSIYLCSADGDARTGLETQYFGPGTRLLVL.

V and J are TRBV7-8 and TRBJ1-5, with D maybe TRBD1 (5 bases). CDR3 length equals 14 residues. The V end lost 4 bases, the J end lost 3 bases, and 10 bases lay between the germline ends. Germline assignment: CDR1 SGHVS and CDR2 FQNEAQ. The CDR3 nucleotides are TGTGCCAGCAGCTGGCAGGGTTACAATCAGCCCCAGCATTTT. This codes for CASSWQGYNQPQHF.

The chain uses TRBV11-2 and TRBJ2-7; the match to TRBD1 covers 8 bases. V gave up 5 bases and J gave up 6 bases; unmatched junction bases: 15. This CDR3 comprises 16 residues. Germline loops: CDR1 SGHAT, CDR2 FQNNGV. CDR3 sequence reads: CASSPIQQTGVVEQYF. CDR3 DNA sequence: TGTGCCAGCAGCCCGATACAACAGACAGGGGTGGTCGAGCAGTACTTC.

The rearrangement uses TRBV3-1 (or the pseudogene TRBV3-2) and TRBJ2-2; D uncertain. Germline CDR1 and CDR2: LGHDT and YNNKEL (reference sequence). The germline V and J ends were trimmed by 0 bases and 1 base, with 12 bases remaining between them. CDR3 length: 17 residues. CDR3 region: CASSQESLGKNTGELFF. In DNA, the CDR3 is TGTGCCAGCAGCCAAGAATCCCTAGGGAAGAACACCGGGGAGCTGTTTTTT.

The chain combines TRBV13 with TRBJ2-7; the match to TRBD2 covers 7 bases. V shed 3 bases and J 2 bases; nucleotides not matched to a gene: 10. The CDR3 extends over 16 amino acids. Germline loops: CDR1 PRHDT, CDR2 FYEKMQ (reference sequence). The CDR3 DNA reads as TGTGCCAGCAGCTTGGCAAAAACGGGACTACCCTACGAGCAGTACTTC. This codes for CASSLAKTGLPYEQYF.

The V gene is TRBV3-1 (or the pseudogene TRBV3-2), the J gene TRBJ1-2; perhaps TRBD1 as D (6 bases). Germline loops: CDR1 LGHDT, CDR2 YNNKEL (reference sequence). This CDR3 has 14 amino acids. V shed 0 bases and J shed 7 bases, with 12 bases lying between them. The CDR3, as DNA: TGTGCCAGCAGCCAAGAAGGGGGGTCGAGTGGCTACACCTTC. Translation: CASSQEGGSSGYTF.

The V gene is TRBV7-9, the J gene TRBJ1-4; D gene ambiguous. The V gene lost 2 bases and the J gene lost 8 bases, with 18 bases spanning the gap. The germline V gene has CDR1 SEHNR and CDR2 FQNEAQ (reference sequence). This CDR3 has 16 amino acids. The chain's CDR3 is CASSLWTAMVEEKLFF. DNA for the CDR3: TGTGCCAGCAGCTTATGGACGGCAATGGTTGAGGAAAAACTGTTTTTT.

This clone appeared once. V gene TRBV7-4 combines with J gene TRBJ2-7, with D unclear. The CDR3 has 13 residues. V dropped 1 base and J dropped 6 bases, with 10 bases sitting between them. Germline loops: CDR1 SGHVT, CDR2 SQSDAQ. DNA for the CDR3: TGTGCCAGCAGCTTAGGCTCCTGCGCCGAGCAGTACTTC. It encodes CASSLGSCAEQYF.

V and J are TRBV18 and TRBJ1-1; no reliable D call. From germline, CDR1 is KGHSH and CDR2 LQKENI. The CDR3 runs 12 residues. V dropped 3 bases and J dropped 7 bases, with 9 bases sitting between them. This chain's CDR3 is CASSPGPNEAFF. DNA of the CDR3: TGTGCCAGCTCACCCGGACCCAATGAAGCTTTCTTT. The variable domain in full, completed from reference TRBV18 and TRBJ1-1, reads NAGVMQNPRHLVRRRGQEARLRCSPMKGHSHVYWYRQLPEEGLKFMVYLQKENIIDESGMPKERFSAEFPKEGPSILRIQQVVRGDSAAYFCASSPGPNEAFFGQGTRLTVV.